A single sample is the source of the 30 T cell receptor beta chains below, sequenced in a study of Ad26.COV2.S vaccination and SARS-CoV-2 variants. Described treatment: about 20 received Ad26.COV2.S at low or high dose, single or two shots; several received placebo; per-sample allocation not given. Each sample was drawn 63 days after the first injection (of vaccine or placebo). The assay was immunoSEQ multiplex PCR, and TCRdb's table has in-frame clones only and misses some. Counted here are about 390,000 clones, about 88% occurring once; the ten biggest clones make up around 3.4%. This material consisted of peripheral blood, taken in a trial of Ad26.COV2.S vaccine versus placebo. The receptors derive from a person aged 18-65 years who received the Ad26.COV2.S COVID-19 vaccine or a placebo.

This chain links TRBV7-2 with TRBJ1-5, with unresolved D. Trimming took 0 bases from V and 4 from J, leaving 4 bases between them. The length of the CDR3 is 13 residues. Germline lookup yields CDR1 SGHTA and CDR2 FQGNSA. This CDR3 reads CASSLAPNQPQHF. The DNA of the CDR3 is TGTGCCAGCAGCTTAGCGCCAAATCAGCCCCAGCATTTT.

J is TRBJ1-1 and V is TRBV6-5; D unresolved. V was cut by 7 bases and J by 4 bases, with 16 bases left in between. Germline V gene sequence: CDR1 MNHEY, CDR2 SVGAGI. The CDR3 has 14 residues. The CDR3 sequence is CASIGAQPTTEAFF. Written as DNA, the CDR3 is TGTGCCAGCATCGGCGCACAACCGACCACTGAAGCTTTCTTT.

There are a few counts of this clone. The same CDR3 arises from other DNA sequences in this sample as well. The chain carries TRBV7-8 and TRBJ1-1; 8 bases line up with TRBD1. Germline values: CDR1 SGHVS, CDR2 FQNEAQ. Trimming took 4 bases from V and 3 from J; bases not matched to a gene: 1. The CDR3 runs 13 residues. CDR3 in amino acids: CASSSDRDTEAFF. The CDR3, as DNA: TGTGCCAGCAGCTCGGACAGGGACACTGAAGCTTTCTTT.

Concerning this clone itself: The junction departs from germline at one end; a sequencing error may be responsible. This chain links TRBV2 with TRBJ2-3; 13 bases line up with TRBD2. CDR3 length: 16 residues. The germline V gene encodes CDR1 SNHLY and CDR2 FYNNEI. The CDR3 DNA sequence: TGTGCCCGCAGGGGGGGGACTAGCGGGGTGCCAGATACGCAGTATTTT. Translating it yields CARRGGTSGVPDTQYF.

V and J are TRBV6-6 and TRBJ2-1, with 9 positions matching TRBD1. CDR1 MNHNY and CDR2 SVGAGI come from the germline V gene (reference sequence). The CDR3 totals 16 residues. Trimming at V came to 0 bases and at J to 7 bases, leaving 7 bases not matched to a gene. The CDR3 DNA sequence: TGTGCCAGCAGTTACTCAACAAACAGGGGGCTGAATGAGCAGTTCTTC. This encodes CASSYSTNRGLNEQFF.

This chain uses TRBV6-6 with TRBJ2-7, with a tentative D call TRBD1 (5 bases). The CDR3 runs to 14 residues. Trimming pared 4 bases from V and 3 bases from J, leaving 13 bases between. CDR1 is MNHNY, CDR2 SVGAGI, per germline (reference sequence). This CDR3 reads CASSSRPTGYEQYF. DNA for the CDR3: TGTGCCAGCAGTTCGAGGCCCACAGGCTACGAGCAGTACTTC.

This chain links TRBV30 with TRBJ1-5; TRBD1 matches at 8 bases. V dropped 1 base and J dropped 2; count of bases not matched to a gene: 1. Looked up from germline, CDR1 is GTSNPN and CDR2 is SVGIG (reference sequence). This CDR3 has 14 residues. The CDR3 is CAWSDRGGNQPQHF. The CDR3, as DNA: TGTGCCTGGAGTGACAGGGGGGGCAATCAGCCCCAGCATTTT.

This clone turned up a few times. The chain joins TRBV4-1 to TRBJ1-1; D remains unclear. The CDR3 consists of 15 residues. Trimming took 5 bases from V and 0 from J, leaving 13 bases between them. Germline CDR1 and CDR2: MGHRA and YSYEKL. The CDR3 region has the DNA TGCGCCAGCAGCTCAGCGCAGTTCATGAACACTGAAGCTTTCTTT. This codes for CASSSAQFMNTEAFF.

This sequence joins TRBV27 and TRBJ1-5; TRBD1 might be the D (6 bases). Trimming took 6 bases from V and 6 from J, leaving 15 bases between them. Germline CDR1 is MNHEY and CDR2 is SMNVEV (reference sequence). This CDR3 has 14 residues. Here the CDR3 reads CASSWRGGSQPQHF. In DNA, the CDR3 is TGTGCCAGCAGCTGGAGGGGGGGCAGTCAGCCCCAGCATTTT.

The V and J genes are TRBV29-1 and TRBJ1-3; D might be TRBD1 (5 bases). CDR1 is SQVTM and CDR2 is ANQGSEA in the germline V gene. The CDR3 sequence is 16 residues long. V was pared by 3 bases and J by 3 bases, with 18 bases between. The CDR3 sequence is CSVERQIIGVGNTIYF. Written as DNA, the CDR3 is TGCAGCGTTGAGAGACAGATTATAGGTGTTGGAAACACCATATATTTT.

V usage is TRBV18 and J usage is TRBJ1-1; no firm D call. The germline V gene encodes CDR1 KGHSH and CDR2 LQKENI. The CDR3 has 15 residues. Trimming took off 0 bases at V and 5 bases at J, with 13 bases between the two ends. CDR3 sequence: CASSPPGRPGTEAFF. As DNA, the CDR3 is TGTGCCAGCTCACCACCCGGACGGCCCGGGACTGAAGCTTTCTTT. The full variable domain, with the rest looked up from reference TRBV18 and TRBJ1-1, is NAGVMQNPRHLVRRRGQEARLRCSPMKGHSHVYWYRQLPEEGLKFMVYLQKENIIDESGMPKERFSAEFPKEGPSILRIQQVVRGDSAAYFCASSPPGRPGTEAFFGQGTRLTVV.

The chain employs TRBV4-1 and TRBJ1-4, with D possibly TRBD1 on 6 matching bases. CDR3 length: 15 residues. The germline V gene encodes CDR1 MGHRA and CDR2 YSYEKL. Trimming stripped 2 bases from V and 5 bases from J, with 12 bases between. The CDR3 DNA is TGCGCCAGCAGCCAACAGGACAGAGAGAATGAAAAACTGTTTTTT. Translating it yields CASSQQDRENEKLFF.

This chain joins TRBV19 and TRBJ1-1; D is undetermined. Trimming shortened V by 0 bases and J by 1 base, and 9 bases separated the two germline ends. This CDR3 is built from 15 residues. Germline lookup yields CDR1 LNHDA and CDR2 SQIVND (reference sequence). CDR3: CASSIDLTENTEAFF. CDR3 in DNA: TGTGCCAGTAGTATAGATCTCACAGAGAACACTGAAGCTTTCTTT.

J is TRBJ2-6 and V is TRBV7-9; 7 bases match TRBD1. The germline V gene encodes CDR1 SEHNR and CDR2 FQNEAQ (reference sequence). The CDR3 sequence is 17 residues long. V shed 5 bases, J shed 0 bases, and the junction held 7 bases outside the gene matches. The CDR3 DNA reads as TGTGCCAGCAGCGCCCCGGGACAGTACTCTGGGGCCAACGTCCTGACTTTC. It translates to CASSAPGQYSGANVLTF.

This clone has a handful of counts. V is TRBV4-1 and J is TRBJ1-2; D gene unclear. CDR1 is MGHRA and CDR2 is YSYEKL in the germline V gene. The CDR3 contains 16 residues. V was cut by 0 bases and J by 3 bases, with 14 bases left in between. The CDR3 here is CASSQEGFGPDYGYTF. As DNA, the CDR3 is TGCGCCAGCAGCCAAGAAGGTTTCGGGCCAGACTATGGCTACACCTTC.

This clone was found a few times. The J gene is TRBJ1-1, the V gene TRBV3-1 (or the pseudogene TRBV3-2); D is possibly TRBD1 (6 bases). Per the germline V gene, CDR1 is LGHDT and CDR2 is YNNKEL (reference sequence). V was trimmed by 2 bases and J by 2 bases, leaving 12 bases between them. This CDR3 is 15 amino acids long. CDR3 loop: CASSQLDSRNTEAFF. The DNA of the CDR3 is TGTGCCAGCAGCCAACTGGACAGTCGAAACACTGAAGCTTTCTTT.

This clone was recorded only once. The same CDR3 also results from other DNA sequences found in this sample. This chain uses TRBV28 with TRBJ1-5; unclear D gene. The V gene's germline CDR1 is MDHEN and CDR2 SYDVKM. V was pared by 2 bases and J by 5 bases, with 4 bases between. CDR3 size: 12 residues. In DNA, the CDR3 is TGTGCCAGCAGTTTAAGGGATCAGCCCCAGCATTTT. It is translated as CASSLRDQPQHF.

The chain uses TRBV6-5 and TRBJ2-4, with D perhaps TRBD1 (5 bases). Germline V gene data show CDR1 as MNHEY and CDR2 as SVGAGI. Between the trimmed V and J ends, which lost 7 bases and 7 bases, there was a span of 14 bases. The CDR3 has 13 residues. The CDR3 here is CASKSRDRNIQYF. DNA for the CDR3: TGTGCCAGCAAATCCAGGGATAGGAACATTCAGTACTTC.

This chain uses TRBV5-4 with TRBJ2-1, with TRBD2 matching 9 bases. The trim removed 1 base at V and 4 bases at J, leaving 3 bases unmatched. The germline CDR1 and CDR2 sequences are SGHNT and YYREEE (reference sequence). CDR3 length equals 15 residues. CDR3 protein: CASSLRLAAYNEQFF. The CDR3 DNA is TGTGCCAGCAGCTTGCGACTAGCGGCTTACAATGAGCAGTTCTTC. Complete variable domain (other parts from reference TRBV5-4 and TRBJ2-1): ETGVTQSPTHLIKTRGQQVTLRCSSQSGHNTVSWYQQALGQGPQFIFQYYREEENGRGNFPPRFSGLQFPNYSSELNVNALELDDSALYLCASSLRLAAYNEQFFGPGTRLTVL.

The genes are TRBV6-2 or TRBV6-3 and TRBJ1-6; TRBD1 matches 9 bases. V was clipped by 4 bases and J by 12 bases; unmatched bases: 10. The CDR3 has 15 amino acids. The germline V gene encodes CDR1 MNHEY and CDR2 SVGEGT. CDR3 in DNA: TGTGCCAGCAGTTCCGGGACAGGGAGGTCACAACCCCTCCACTTT. Protein product: CASSSGTGRSQPLHF.

This clone was seen once. At the DNA level, this CDR3 is encoded by other sequences in the same sample as well. J is TRBJ1-2 and V is TRBV6-5; 9 bases match TRBD1. The CDR3 is made up of 14 amino acids. The ends lost 2 bases at V and 4 bases at J; junction bases unmatched: 2. The germline CDR1 and CDR2 sequences are MNHEY and SVGAGI. The CDR3 sequence is CASSYGQGTYGYTF. The CDR3 DNA follows: TGTGCCAGCAGTTACGGACAGGGGACCTATGGCTACACCTTC.

V and J are TRBV2 and TRBJ1-1; a possible D gene is TRBD1 (5 bases). In germline, CDR1 is SNHLY, CDR2 FYNNEI. Trimming pared 3 bases from V and 4 bases from J, leaving 12 bases between. This CDR3 has 14 residues. The CDR3 bases are TGTGCCAGCAGTGATCAGGGCTTTGTCACTGAAGCTTTCTTT. This translates into CASSDQGFVTEAFF.

V is TRBV12-5 and J is TRBJ1-1; TRBD1 is a possible D gene (5 bases). CDR3 length equals 15 residues. Trimming took off 0 bases at V and 8 bases at J, with 16 bases between the two ends. Germline CDR1 reads LGHNT; CDR2 reads FRNRAP. CDR3: CASGLVLGGAREAFF. The CDR3 bases are TGTGCTAGTGGTTTGGTTCTTGGGGGAGCTAGGGAAGCTTTCTTT.

The chain uses TRBV13 and TRBJ2-2; D is undetermined. The CDR3 runs to 12 residues. CDR1 and CDR2 from the germline V gene are PRHDT and FYEKMQ (reference sequence). V lost 4 bases to trimming and J lost 6 bases, with 6 bases between them. CDR3 residues: CASSSLPGELFF. For the CDR3, the DNA is TGTGCCAGCAGCTCTCTACCCGGGGAGCTGTTTTTT.

J is TRBJ1-2 and V is TRBV19; the match to TRBD1 covers 9 bases. The CDR3 has 17 residues. The germline CDR1 and CDR2 sequences are LNHDA and SQIVND (reference sequence). V lost 6 bases, J lost 2 bases, and 13 bases stayed unmatched. For the CDR3, the DNA is TGTGCCAGTAGGGAATATACGGACAGGGGACTGAACTATGGCTACACCTTC. It yields the protein CASREYTDRGLNYGYTF.

The gene calls are TRBV5-1 and TRBJ1-2; 7 nucleotides align to TRBD1. The V gene end was trimmed by 6 bases and the J gene end by 5 bases; junction bases not matched to a gene: 7. From germline, CDR1 is SGHRS and CDR2 YFSETQ. The CDR3 runs 13 residues. The CDR3 bases are TGCGCCAGCAACCCCGGCAGGGGGTATGGCTACACCTTC. The encoded protein is CASNPGRGYGYTF.

A note on this clone: A read error may account for a junction end that differs from germline. This rearrangement joins TRBV6-6 to TRBJ2-2; TRBD2 matches 8 bases. This CDR3 is 15 amino acids long. Germline V gives CDR1 MNHNY, CDR2 SVGAGI (reference sequence). Here the CDR3 reads CASSYSLRHPGGSVF. CDR3 DNA sequence: TGTGCCAGCAGTTACTCCCTGAGACATCCGGGGGGGAGTGTTTTT.

The J gene is TRBJ1-1, the V gene TRBV5-1; 7 bases align to TRBD1. Germline loops: CDR1 SGHRS, CDR2 YFSETQ. Trimming removed 8 bases from V and 3 bases from J; junction bases left unmatched: 22. This CDR3 has 18 residues. CDR3 DNA: TGCGCCAGACCGGACAGGCCGATCCCCATCTCTGATGACACTGAAGCTTTCTTT. Its protein product is CARPDRPIPISDDTEAFF.

This clone was seen just once. The chain is built from TRBV6-5 and TRBJ1-5; D remains unclear. The germline gives CDR1 MNHEY, CDR2 SVGAGI. The V and J ends lost 8 bases and 9 bases respectively, with 17 bases between them. CDR3 length equals 13 residues. Here the CDR3 reads CASRTEVLLPQHF. The DNA for the CDR3 is TGTGCCAGCCGTACGGAGGTGCTCCTGCCCCAGCATTTT.

The CDR3 region is CASSPRYREGADTQYF. The CDR3 bases are TGTGCCAGCTCACCACGCTACAGGGAAGGGGCAGATACGCAGTATTTT. The chain employs TRBV18 and TRBJ2-3, with D possibly TRBD1 on 6 matching bases. The germline V and J ends were trimmed by 1 base and 4 bases, with 15 bases remaining between them. Germline CDR1 is KGHSH and CDR2 is LQKENI. The CDR3 contains 16 residues.